The clone carrying this T cell receptor (beta chain) was detected ten times or more. Its antigen is unidentified. The sample comes from a study of a mutant IDH1 vaccine in newly diagnosed glioma. Time point indicated: week 47, end of study. Topical imiquimod was applied with each vaccine dose, which held 300 ug of mutant IDH1 20-mer peptide. Produced via immunoSEQ multiplex PCR; TCRdb's table is partial and in-frame only. This sample yields 55,000 to 65,000 clones, of which roughly 80% are seen a single time; around 5% belongs to the top ten. The CDR3 extends over 13 amino acids. CDR1 and CDR2 from the germline V gene are SGDLS and YYNGEE. The V end lost 3 bases, the J end lost 3 bases, and 9 bases lay between the germline ends.

This sequence joins TRBV9 and TRBJ1-1; D is unclear. The sample was PBMCs, taken from a glioma patient whose treatment included an IDH1 peptide vaccine. The receptor was isolated from a man aged 45-60 years with glioma. In DNA, the CDR3 is TGTGCCAGCAGCGCCCGCAGTGACACTGAAGCTTTCTTT. This sequence encodes CASSARSDTEAFF.